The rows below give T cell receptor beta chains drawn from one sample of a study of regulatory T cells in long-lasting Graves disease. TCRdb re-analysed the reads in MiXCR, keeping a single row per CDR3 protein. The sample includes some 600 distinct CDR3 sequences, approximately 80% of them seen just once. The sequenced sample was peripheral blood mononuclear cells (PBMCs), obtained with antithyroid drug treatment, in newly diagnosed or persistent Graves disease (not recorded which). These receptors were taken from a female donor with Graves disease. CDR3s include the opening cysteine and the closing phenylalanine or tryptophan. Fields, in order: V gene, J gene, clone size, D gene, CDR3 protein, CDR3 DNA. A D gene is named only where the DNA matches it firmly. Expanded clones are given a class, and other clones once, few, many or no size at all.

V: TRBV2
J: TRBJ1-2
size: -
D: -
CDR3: CASSEWQGRNGYTF
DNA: TGTGCCAGCAGTGAATGGCAGGGAAGGAATGGCTACACCTTC

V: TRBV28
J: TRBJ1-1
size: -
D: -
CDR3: CASSLWGGTEAFF
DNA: TGTGCCAGCAGTTTATGGGGCGGCACTGAAGCTTTCTTT

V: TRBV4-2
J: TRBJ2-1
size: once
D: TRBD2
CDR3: CASSQVPLAGAGVYNEQFF
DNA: TGTGCCAGCAGCCAAGTTCCCCTAGCGGGAGCGGGGGTTTACAATGAGCAGTTCTTC

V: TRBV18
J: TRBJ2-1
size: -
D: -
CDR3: CASSPQGPNYEQFF
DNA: TGTGCCAGCTCACCACAGGGGCCGAATTATGAGCAGTTCTTC

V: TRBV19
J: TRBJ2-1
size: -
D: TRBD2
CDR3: CASSISGSSYNEQFF
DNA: TGTGCCAGTAGTATTAGCGGGAGCTCCTACAATGAGCAGTTCTTC

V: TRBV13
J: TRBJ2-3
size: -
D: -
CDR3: CASSITDTQYF
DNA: TGTGCCAGCAGCATCACAGATACGCAGTATTTT

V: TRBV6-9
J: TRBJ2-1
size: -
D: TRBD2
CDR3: CASSYGGRAGWNEQFF
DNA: TGTGCCAGCAGTTATGGCGGGAGGGCCGGTTGGAATGAGCAGTTCTTC

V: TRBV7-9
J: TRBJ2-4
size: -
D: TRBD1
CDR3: CPSSTYRGAKNIQYF
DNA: TGCCCCAGCAGCACCTACAGGGGGGCCAAAAACATTCAGTACTTC

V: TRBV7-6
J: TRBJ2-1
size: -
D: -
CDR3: CASSLRGRDTLNEQFF
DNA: TGTGCCAGCAGCCTCCGGGGCAGGGATACCCTCAATGAGCAGTTCTTC

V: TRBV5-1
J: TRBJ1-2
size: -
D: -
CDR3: CASSLGDPESYTF
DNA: TGCGCCAGCAGCTTGGGGGACCCGGAGAGCTACACCTTC

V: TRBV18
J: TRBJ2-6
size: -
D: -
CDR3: CASSPRVSGANVLTF
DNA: TGTGCCAGCTCACCCAGGGTCTCTGGGGCCAACGTCCTGACTTTC

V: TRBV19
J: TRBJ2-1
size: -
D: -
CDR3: CASSARGYWDSSYNEQFF
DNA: TGTGCCAGTAGTGCCCGAGGTTATTGGGATAGCTCCTACAATGAGCAGTTCTTC

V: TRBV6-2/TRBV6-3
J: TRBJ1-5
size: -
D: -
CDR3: CASSYGTGRSEPQHF
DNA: TGTGCCAGCAGTTACGGCACAGGGAGATCAGAGCCCCAGCATTTT

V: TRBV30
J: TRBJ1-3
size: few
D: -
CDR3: CAWKKSGNTIYF
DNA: TGTGCCTGGAAGAAGTCTGGAAACACCATATATTTT

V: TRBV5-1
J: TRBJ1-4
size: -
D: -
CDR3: CASSLRRGETNEKLFF
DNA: TGCGCCAGCAGCTTGCGTAGGGGGGAGACTAATGAAAAACTGTTTTTT

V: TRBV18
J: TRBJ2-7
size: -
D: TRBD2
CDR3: CASSPTSGSEQYF
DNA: TGTGCCAGCTCACCGACTAGCGGGAGCGAGCAGTACTTC

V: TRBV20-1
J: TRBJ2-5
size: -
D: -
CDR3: CSARDQGAGTQYF
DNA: TGCAGTGCTAGAGATCAAGGCGCTGGGACCCAGTACTTC

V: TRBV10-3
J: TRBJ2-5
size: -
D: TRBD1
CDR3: CAISGTGGFEETQYF
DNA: TGTGCCATCAGCGGGACAGGGGGCTTTGAAGAGACCCAGTACTTC

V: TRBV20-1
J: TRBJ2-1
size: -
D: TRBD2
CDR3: CSARVPTSGSGSEQFF
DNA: TGCAGTGCTAGAGTACCGACTAGCGGGTCAGGCAGTGAGCAGTTCTTC

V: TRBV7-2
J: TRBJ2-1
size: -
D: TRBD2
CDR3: CASSATSGLGNEQFF
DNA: TGTGCCAGCAGCGCGACTAGCGGGTTAGGCAATGAGCAGTTCTTC

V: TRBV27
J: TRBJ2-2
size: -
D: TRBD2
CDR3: CASTWNVAGAATGELFF
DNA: TGTGCCAGCACCTGGAACGTAGCGGGAGCGGCCACCGGGGAGCTGTTTTTT

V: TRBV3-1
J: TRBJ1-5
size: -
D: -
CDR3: CASSQRSGDNQPQHF
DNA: TGTGCCAGCAGCCAGCGGTCGGGAGACAATCAGCCCCAGCATTTT

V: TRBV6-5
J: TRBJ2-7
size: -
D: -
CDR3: CASSFSGPYEQYF
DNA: TGTGCCAGCAGTTTTAGCGGTCCCTACGAGCAGTACTTC

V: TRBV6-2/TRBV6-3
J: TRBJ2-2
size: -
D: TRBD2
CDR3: CASRVGTSAHTGELFF
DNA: TGTGCCAGTCGGGTGGGGACTAGCGCCCACACCGGGGAGCTGTTTTTT